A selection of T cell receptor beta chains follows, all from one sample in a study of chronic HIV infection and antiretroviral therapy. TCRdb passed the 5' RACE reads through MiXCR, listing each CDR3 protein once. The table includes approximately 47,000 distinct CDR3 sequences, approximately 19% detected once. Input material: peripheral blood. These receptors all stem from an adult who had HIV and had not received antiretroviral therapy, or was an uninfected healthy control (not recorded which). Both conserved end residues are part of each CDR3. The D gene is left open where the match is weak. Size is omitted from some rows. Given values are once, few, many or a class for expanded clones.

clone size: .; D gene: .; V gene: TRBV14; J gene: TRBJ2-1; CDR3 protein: CASSQGTLARGSSYNEQFF; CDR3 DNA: TGTGCCAGCAGCCAAGGCACTCTAGCGCGGGGAAGCTCCTACAATGAGCAGTTCTTC
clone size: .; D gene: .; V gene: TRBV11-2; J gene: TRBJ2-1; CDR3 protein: CASSLVQYTEQFF; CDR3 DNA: TGTGCCAGCAGCTTAGTTCAGTACACTGAGCAGTTCTTC
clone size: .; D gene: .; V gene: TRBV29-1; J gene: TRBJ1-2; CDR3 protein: CSVFFLNRPGLTF; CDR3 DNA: TGCAGCGTTTTTTTCCTTAACCGACCGGGATTAACCTTC
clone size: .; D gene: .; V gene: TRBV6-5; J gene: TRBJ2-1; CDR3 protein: CASSYGQGQFF; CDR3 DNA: TGTGCCAGCAGTTATGGGCAGGGCCAGTTCTTC
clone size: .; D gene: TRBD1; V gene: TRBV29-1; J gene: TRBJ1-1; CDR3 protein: CSAGTGGSGTEAFF; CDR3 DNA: TGCAGCGCTGGGACAGGGGGCTCGGGCACTGAAGCTTTCTTT
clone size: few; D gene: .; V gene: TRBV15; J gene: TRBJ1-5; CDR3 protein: CATSRVAFAGNQPQHF; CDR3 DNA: TGTGCCACCAGCAGAGTAGCCTTTGCTGGAAATCAGCCCCAGCATTTT
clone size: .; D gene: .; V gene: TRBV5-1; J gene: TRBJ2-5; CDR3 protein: CASSIGRAETQYF; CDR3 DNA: TGCGCCAGCAGCATCGGACGGGCGGAGACCCAGTACTTC
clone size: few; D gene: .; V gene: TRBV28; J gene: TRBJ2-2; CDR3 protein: CASSSVGGIAGELFF; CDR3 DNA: TGTGCCAGCAGTTCGGTGGGGGGTATTGCCGGGGAGCTGTTTTTT
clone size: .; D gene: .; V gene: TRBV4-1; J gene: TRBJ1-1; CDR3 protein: CASSQVFTGTEAFF; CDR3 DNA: TGCGCCAGCAGCCAAGTGTTCACAGGGACTGAAGCTTTCTTT
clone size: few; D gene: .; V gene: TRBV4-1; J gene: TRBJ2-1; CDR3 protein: CASSQDRRYPYNEQFF; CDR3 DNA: TGCGCCAGCAGCCAAGATCGGCGATACCCCTACAATGAGCAGTTCTTC
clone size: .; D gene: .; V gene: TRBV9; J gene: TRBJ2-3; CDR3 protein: CASSVVRTDTQYF; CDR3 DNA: TGTGCCAGCAGCGTAGTAAGGACAGATACGCAGTATTTT
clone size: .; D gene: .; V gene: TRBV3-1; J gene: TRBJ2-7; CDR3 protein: CASSLTWGRSYEQYF; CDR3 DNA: TGTGCCAGCAGCCTAACGTGGGGCCGGTCCTACGAGCAGTACTTC
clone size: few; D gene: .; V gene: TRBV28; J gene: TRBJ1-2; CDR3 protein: CASSSSTVTYGYTF; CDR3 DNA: .
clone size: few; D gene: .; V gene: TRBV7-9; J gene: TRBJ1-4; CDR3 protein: CASSLVSVREKLFF; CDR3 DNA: TGTGCCAGCAGCTTAGTATCGGTCCGAGAAAAACTGTTTTTT
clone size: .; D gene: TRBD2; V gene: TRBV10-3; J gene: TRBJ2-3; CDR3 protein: CAISESRRLAVPPGVDTQYF; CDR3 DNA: TGTGCCATCAGTGAGTCAAGGAGACTAGCGGTACCTCCAGGAGTAGATACGCAGTATTTT
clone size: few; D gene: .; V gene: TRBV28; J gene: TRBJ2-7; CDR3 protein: CASKSDSYEQYF; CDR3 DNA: TGTGCCAGCAAGTCGGACAGCTACGAGCAGTACTTC
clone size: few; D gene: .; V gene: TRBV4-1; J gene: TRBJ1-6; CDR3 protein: CASSQEGAGSNSPLHF; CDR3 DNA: TGCGCCAGCAGCCAAGAAGGGGCAGGGAGCAATTCACCCCTCCACTTT
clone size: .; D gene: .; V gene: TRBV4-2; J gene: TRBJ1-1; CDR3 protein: CASSLAGQGLEAFF; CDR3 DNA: TGTGCCAGCAGCCTAGCTGGGCAGGGCCTTGAAGCTTTCTTT
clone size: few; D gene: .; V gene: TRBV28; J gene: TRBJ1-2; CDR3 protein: CASSDSYGYTF; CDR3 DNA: TGTGCCAGCAGCGACAGCTATGGCTACACCTTC